This T cell receptor (beta chain) was found in a study of early T cells in non-severe SARS-CoV-2 infection. Molecules of cDNA were individually given unique molecular identifiers that were attached to them. TCRdb called the 5' RACE reads again in MiXCR, with one record for every CDR3 protein. In the table there are more than 55,000 distinct CDR3 sequences, under 15% of which are singletons. CDR1 is SNHLY and CDR2 is FYNNEI in the germline V gene. Trimming shortened V by 7 bases and J by 0 bases, and 11 bases separated the two germline ends. The CDR3 length is 14 residues. This clonotype was counted a few times.

The source material was whole blood. V gene TRBV2 combines with J gene TRBJ2-3; D is unclear. This TCR was sampled from an adult who was a healthcare worker with PCR-confirmed SARS-CoV-2 infection or an uninfected control (not recorded which). The CDR3 sequence: CASTAPTSTDTQYF. CDR3 nucleotide sequence: TGTGCCAGCACGGCACCCACTAGCACAGATACGCAGTATTTT.